Included here is one T cell receptor beta chain sequence, with context. Relative to the germline gene, one junction end is altered; a read error may explain this. These data originate in a study of blood T cell repertoires in COVID-19. Study-wide context: The United States, Italy and Spain were the sources of the acute and convalescent COVID-19 samples. Sample material is recorded as cDNA or gDNA derived from T cells, B-cell-depleted T cells, or PBMCs.

In the original processing: Reference gene primer amplification yielded estimated nucleated cell counts. Produced via immunoSEQ multiplex PCR; TCRdb's table is partial and in-frame only. Clone size and the V and J calls come from that table; the DNA yielded D and trimming. The table includes roughly 380,000 clones, more than 75% detected once. This CDR3 is 13 amino acids long. CDR1 SNHLY and CDR2 FYNNEI come from the germline V gene. This receptor was identified in a human donor with acute or convalescent COVID-19. The donor label of this sample is uncertain. The sample taken for sequencing was peripheral blood. This chain joins TRBV2 and TRBJ1-3, with a weak D call TRBD1 (5 bases). CDR3 in DNA: TGTGCCAGCAGAATACGCAAAGACAGCACCAGCTTCTTT. This encodes CASRIRKDSTSFF.